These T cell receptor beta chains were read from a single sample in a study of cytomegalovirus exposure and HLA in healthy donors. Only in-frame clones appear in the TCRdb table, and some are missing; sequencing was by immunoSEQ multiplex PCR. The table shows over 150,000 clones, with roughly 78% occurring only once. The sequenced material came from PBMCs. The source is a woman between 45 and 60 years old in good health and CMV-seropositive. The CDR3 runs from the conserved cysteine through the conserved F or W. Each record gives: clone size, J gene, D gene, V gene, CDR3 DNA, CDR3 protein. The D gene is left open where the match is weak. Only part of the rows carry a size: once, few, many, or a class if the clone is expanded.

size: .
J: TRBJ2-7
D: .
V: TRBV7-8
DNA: TGTGCCAGCAGCTCCCTGAGGGACTACGAGCAGTACTTC
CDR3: CASSSLRDYEQYF

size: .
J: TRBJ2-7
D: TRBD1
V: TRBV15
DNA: TGTGCCACCAGCAGAGATTACGGGACAGGGGTCCACGAGCAGTACTTC
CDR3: CATSRDYGTGVHEQYF

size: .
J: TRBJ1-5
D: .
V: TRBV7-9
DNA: TGTTCCAGCAGCTCCGGCAAAGGAGGAAGCAATCAGCCCCAGCATTTT
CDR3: CSSSSGKGGSNQPQHF

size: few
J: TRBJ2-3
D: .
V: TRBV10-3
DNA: TGTGCCATCAGTGAAACTGGGGAGACAGATACGCAGTATTTT
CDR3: CAISETGETDTQYF

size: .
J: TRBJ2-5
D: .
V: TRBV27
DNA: TGTGCCAGCAGTTTATCGGGGGGGCCAAAGACCCAGTACTTC
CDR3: CASSLSGGPKTQYF

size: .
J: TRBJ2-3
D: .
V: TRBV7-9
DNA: TGTGCCAGCAGCCCCCTCACCTGGGGCTCGGCAGAAGATACGCAGTATTTT
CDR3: CASSPLTWGSAEDTQYF

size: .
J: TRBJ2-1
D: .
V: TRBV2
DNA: TGTGCCAGCAAATCTAGTTCCTACAATGAGCAGTTCTTC
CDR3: CASKSSSYNEQFF

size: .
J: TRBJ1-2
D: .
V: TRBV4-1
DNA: TGCGCCAGCAGCCAAGAAGGGGACATAGTCTTCTATGGCTACACCTTC
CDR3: CASSQEGDIVFYGYTF

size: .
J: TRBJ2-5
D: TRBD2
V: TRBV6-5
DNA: TGTGCCAGCAGAATCGGGACTAACTCGCGAGAGACCCAGTACTTC
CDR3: CASRIGTNSRETQYF

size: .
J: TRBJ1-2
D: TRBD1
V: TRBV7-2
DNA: TGTGCCAGCACCATAGCCGGGACAGGGGGCCTCCTCTATGGCTACACCTTC
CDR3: CASTIAGTGGLLYGYTF

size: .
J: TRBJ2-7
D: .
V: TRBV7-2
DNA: TGTGCCAGCAGCTCAGAATACGAGCAGTACTTC
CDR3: CASSSEYEQYF

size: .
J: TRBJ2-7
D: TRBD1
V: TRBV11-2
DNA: TGTGCCAGCAGCTTTGGACAGGGCATATACGAGCAGTACTTC
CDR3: CASSFGQGIYEQYF

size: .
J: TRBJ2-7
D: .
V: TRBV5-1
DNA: TGCGCCAGCAGCCCGACCGGGACTTACGAGCAGTACTTC
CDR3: CASSPTGTYEQYF

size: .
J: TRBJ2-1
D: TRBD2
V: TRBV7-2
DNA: TGTGCCAGCAGCACCGGGACTATGTCCCTCTTC
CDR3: CASSTGTMSLF

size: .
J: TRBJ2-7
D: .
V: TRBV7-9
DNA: TGTGCCAGCGCGATTACTGGGCCGGCAGCTCACGAGCAGTACTTC
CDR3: CASAITGPAAHEQYF

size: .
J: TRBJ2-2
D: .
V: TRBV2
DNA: TGTGCCAGCATTCTCAGGGGTGGCACCGGGGAGCTGTTTTTT
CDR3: CASILRGGTGELFF

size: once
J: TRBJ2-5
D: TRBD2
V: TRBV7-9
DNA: TGTGCCAGCAGCGCGGGGGGACTGAGAGAGACCCAGTACTTC
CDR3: CASSAGGLRETQYF

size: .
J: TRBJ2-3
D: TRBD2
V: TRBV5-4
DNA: TGTGCCAGCAGCTTGACGGCTAGCGGGGGCCAAGATACGCAGTATTTT
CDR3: CASSLTASGGQDTQYF

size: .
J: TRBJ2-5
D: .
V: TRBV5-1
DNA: TGCGCCAGCAGCGCGTCCACTTACCAAGAGACCCAGTACTTC
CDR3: CASSASTYQETQYF

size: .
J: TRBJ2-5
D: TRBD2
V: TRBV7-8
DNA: TGTGCCAGCAGTTACCTGATCCGGGGGGAAGGCGAGACCCAGTACTTC
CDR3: CASSYLIRGEGETQYF

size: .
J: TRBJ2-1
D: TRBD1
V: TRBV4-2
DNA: TGTGCCAGCAGCCAAGATAGACAGGGAGTTGAGCAGTTCTTC
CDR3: CASSQDRQGVEQFF

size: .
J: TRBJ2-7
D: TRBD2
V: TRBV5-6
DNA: TGTGCCAGCAGCAGGAGACTAGCGGGAGTCGAGCAGTACTTC
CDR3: CASSRRLAGVEQYF

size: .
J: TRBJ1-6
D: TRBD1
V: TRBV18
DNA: TGTGCCAGCTCACCATCTTATGGACAGGGCTATAATTCACCCCTCCACTTT
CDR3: CASSPSYGQGYNSPLHF

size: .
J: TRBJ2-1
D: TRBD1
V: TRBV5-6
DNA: TGTGCCAGCACCATACTTCCCCGGACAGGGGGCTCCTACAATGAGCAGTTCTTC
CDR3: CASTILPRTGGSYNEQFF

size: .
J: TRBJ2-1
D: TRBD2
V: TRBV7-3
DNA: TGTGCCAGCAGCTTAGCGGGGGGCGTAAATGAGCAGTTCTTC
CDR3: CASSLAGGVNEQFF

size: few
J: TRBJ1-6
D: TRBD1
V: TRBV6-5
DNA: TGTGCCAGCAGCTTCGGACAGGCCGCCGATTCACCCCTCCACTTT
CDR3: CASSFGQAADSPLHF